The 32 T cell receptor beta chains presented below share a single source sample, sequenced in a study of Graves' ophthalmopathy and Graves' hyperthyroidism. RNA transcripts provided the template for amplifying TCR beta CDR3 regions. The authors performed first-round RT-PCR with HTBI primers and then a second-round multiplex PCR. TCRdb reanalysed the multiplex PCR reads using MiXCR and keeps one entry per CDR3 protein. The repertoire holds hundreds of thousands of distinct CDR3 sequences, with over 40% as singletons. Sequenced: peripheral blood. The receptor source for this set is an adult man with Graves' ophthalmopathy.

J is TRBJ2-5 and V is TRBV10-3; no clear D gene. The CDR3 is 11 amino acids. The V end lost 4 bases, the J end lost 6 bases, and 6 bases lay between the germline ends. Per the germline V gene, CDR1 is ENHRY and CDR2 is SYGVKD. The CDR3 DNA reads TGTGCCATCAGTGTAGGGCAGACCCAGTACTTC. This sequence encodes CAISVGQTQYF.

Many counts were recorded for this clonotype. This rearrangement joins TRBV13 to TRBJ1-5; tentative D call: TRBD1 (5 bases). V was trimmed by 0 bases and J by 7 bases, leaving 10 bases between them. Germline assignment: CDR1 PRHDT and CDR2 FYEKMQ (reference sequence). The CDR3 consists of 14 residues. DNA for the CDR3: TGTGCCAGCAGCTTAGGACAGGTGGGACAGCCCCAGCATTTT. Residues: CASSLGQVGQPQHF.

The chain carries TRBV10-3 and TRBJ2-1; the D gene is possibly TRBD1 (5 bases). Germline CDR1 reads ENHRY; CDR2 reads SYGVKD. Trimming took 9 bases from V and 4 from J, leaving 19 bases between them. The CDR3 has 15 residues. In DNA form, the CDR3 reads TGTGCCATGCGTGGGGCTGAGACAGATTACAATGAGCAGTTCTTC. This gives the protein CAMRGAETDYNEQFF.

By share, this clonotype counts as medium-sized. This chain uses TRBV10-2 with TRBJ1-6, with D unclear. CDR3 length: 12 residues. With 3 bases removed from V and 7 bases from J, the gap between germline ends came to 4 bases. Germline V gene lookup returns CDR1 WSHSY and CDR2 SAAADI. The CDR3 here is CASSDRNSPLHF. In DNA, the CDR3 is TGCGCCAGCAGTGACCGGAATTCACCCCTCCACTTT.

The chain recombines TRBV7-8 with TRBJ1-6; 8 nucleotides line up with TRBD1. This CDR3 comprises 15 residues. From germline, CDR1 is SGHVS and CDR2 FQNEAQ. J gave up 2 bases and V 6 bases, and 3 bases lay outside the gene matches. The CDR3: CASRPRGPYNSPLHF. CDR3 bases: TGTGCCAGCAGACCCAGGGGGCCCTATAATTCACCCCTCCACTTT. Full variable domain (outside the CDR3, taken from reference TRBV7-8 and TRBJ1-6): GAGVSQSPRYKVAKRGQDVALRCDPISGHVSLFWYQQALGQGPEFLTYFQNEAQLDKSGLPSDRFFAERPEGSVSTLKIQRTQQEDSAVYLCASRPRGPYNSPLHFGNGTRLTVT.

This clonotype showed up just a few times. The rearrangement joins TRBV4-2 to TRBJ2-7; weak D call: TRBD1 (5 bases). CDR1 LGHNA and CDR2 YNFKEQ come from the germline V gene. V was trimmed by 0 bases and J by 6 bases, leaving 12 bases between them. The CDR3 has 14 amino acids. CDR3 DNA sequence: TGTGCCAGCAGCCAAGATGGCCAGGGCCGCGAGCAGTACTTC. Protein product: CASSQDGQGREQYF.

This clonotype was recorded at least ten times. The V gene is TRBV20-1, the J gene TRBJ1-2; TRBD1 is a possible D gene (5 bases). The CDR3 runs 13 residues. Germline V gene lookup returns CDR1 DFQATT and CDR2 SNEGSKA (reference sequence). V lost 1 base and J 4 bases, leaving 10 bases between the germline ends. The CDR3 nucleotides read TGCAGTGCTAGAGCGCGGGGGTTCTATGGCTACACCTTC. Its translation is CSARARGFYGYTF.

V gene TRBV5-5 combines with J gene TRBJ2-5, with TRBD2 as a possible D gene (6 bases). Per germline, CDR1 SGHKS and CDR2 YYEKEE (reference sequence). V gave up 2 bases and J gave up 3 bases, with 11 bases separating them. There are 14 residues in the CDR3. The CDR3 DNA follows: TGTGCCAGCAGCTTTGGGACTCCTAAAGAGACCCAGTACTTC. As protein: CASSFGTPKETQYF.

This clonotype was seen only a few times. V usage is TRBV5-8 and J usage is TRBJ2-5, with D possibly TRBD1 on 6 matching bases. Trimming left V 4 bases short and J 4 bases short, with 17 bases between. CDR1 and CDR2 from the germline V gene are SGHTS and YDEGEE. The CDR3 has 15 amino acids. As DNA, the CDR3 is TGTGCCAGCAGCAACACAGGGTTTTCGGGAGAGACCCAGTACTTC. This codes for CASSNTGFSGETQYF.

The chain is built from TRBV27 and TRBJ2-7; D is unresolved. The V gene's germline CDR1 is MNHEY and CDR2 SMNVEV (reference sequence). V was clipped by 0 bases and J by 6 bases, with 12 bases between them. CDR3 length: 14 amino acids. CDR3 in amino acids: CASSLSTGRFEQYF. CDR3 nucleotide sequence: TGTGCCAGCAGTTTATCAACGGGTCGTTTCGAGCAGTACTTC.

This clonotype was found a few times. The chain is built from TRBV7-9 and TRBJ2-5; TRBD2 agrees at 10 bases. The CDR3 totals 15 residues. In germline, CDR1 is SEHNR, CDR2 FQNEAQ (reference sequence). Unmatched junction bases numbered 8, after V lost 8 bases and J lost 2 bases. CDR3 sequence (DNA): TGTGCCAGCTCACCATTAGCGGGAGGACAAGAGACCCAGTACTTC. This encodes CASSPLAGGQETQYF.

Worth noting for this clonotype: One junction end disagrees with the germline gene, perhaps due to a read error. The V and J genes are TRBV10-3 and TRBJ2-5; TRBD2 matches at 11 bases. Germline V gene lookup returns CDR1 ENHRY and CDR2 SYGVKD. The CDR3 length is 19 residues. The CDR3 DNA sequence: TGTGCCAGCAGTCAGAGGGCACTAGCGGGGGCCCTGTACCAAGAGACCCAGTACTTC. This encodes CASSQRALAGALYQETQYF.

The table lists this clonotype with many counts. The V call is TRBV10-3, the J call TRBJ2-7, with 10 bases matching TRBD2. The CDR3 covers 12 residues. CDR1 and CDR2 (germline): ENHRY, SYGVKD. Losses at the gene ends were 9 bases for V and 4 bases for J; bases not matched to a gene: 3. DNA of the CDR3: TGTGCCATAAAGCGGGAGGGGTACGAGCAGTACTTC. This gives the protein CAIKREGYEQYF.

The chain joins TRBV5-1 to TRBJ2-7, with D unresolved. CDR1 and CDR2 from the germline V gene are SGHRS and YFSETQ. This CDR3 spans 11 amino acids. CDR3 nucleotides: TGCGCCAGCAGCCGCCGGTTAGGGCAGAGTGTC. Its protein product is CASSRRLGQSV.

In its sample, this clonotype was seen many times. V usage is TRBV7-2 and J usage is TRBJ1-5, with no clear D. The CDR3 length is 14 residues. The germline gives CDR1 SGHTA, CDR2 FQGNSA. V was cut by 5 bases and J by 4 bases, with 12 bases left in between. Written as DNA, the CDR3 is TGTGCCAGCAGCCCCAACTGGGTGAATCAGCCCCAGCATTTT. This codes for CASSPNWVNQPQHF.

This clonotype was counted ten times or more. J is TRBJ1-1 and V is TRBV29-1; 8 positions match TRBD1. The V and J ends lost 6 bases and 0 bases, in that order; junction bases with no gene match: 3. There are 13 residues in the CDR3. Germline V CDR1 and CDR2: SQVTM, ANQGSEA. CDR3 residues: CSVRTGMNTEAFF. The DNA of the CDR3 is TGCAGCGTCCGGACAGGGATGAACACTGAAGCTTTCTTT.

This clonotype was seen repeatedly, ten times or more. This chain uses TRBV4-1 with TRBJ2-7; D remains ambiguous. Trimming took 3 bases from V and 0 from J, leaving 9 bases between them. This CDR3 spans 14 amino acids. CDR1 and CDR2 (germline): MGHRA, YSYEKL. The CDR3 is CASSQIRSSYEQYF. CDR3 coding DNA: TGCGCCAGCAGCCAGATACGCAGCTCCTACGAGCAGTACTTC.

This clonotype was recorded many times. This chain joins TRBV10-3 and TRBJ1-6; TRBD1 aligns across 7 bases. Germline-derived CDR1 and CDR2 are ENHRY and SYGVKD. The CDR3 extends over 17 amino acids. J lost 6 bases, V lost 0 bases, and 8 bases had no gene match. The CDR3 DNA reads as TGTGCCATCAGTGAGTCAGCCAGGGGGACGCTTAATTCACCCCTCCACTTT. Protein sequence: CAISESARGTLNSPLHF.

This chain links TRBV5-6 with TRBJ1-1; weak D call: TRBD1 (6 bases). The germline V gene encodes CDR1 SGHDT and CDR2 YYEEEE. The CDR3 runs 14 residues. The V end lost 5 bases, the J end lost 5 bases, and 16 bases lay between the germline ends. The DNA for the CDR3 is TGTGCCAGCAGGTTAAGCAGGGGACGGACTGAAGCTTTCTTT. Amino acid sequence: CASRLSRGRTEAFF.

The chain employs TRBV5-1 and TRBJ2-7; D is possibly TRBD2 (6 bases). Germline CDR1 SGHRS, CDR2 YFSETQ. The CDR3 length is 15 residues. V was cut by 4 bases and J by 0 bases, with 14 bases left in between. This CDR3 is CASSPSEGPSYEQYF. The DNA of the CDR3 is TGCGCCAGCAGCCCCTCGGAGGGGCCCTCCTACGAGCAGTACTTC.

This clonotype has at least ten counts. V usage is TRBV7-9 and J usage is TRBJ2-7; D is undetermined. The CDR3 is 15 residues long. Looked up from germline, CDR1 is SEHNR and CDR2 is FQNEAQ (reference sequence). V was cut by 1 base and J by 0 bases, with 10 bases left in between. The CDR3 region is CASSLGQSVSYEQYF. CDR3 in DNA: TGTGCCAGCAGCTTAGGTCAAAGCGTCTCCTACGAGCAGTACTTC.

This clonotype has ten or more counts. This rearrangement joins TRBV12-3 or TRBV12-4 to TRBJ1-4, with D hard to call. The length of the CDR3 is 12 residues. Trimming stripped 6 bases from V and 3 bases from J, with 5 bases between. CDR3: CASRVANEKLFF. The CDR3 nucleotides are TGTGCCAGCAGGGTGGCTAATGAAAAACTGTTTTTT.

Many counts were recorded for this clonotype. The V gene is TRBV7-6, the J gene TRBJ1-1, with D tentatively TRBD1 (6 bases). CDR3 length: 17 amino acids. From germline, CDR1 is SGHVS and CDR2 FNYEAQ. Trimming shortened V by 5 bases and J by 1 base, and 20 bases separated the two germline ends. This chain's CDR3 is CASSHTVGGASNTEAFF. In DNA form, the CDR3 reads TGTGCCAGCAGCCATACCGTCGGGGGGGCATCGAACACTGAAGCTTTCTTT.

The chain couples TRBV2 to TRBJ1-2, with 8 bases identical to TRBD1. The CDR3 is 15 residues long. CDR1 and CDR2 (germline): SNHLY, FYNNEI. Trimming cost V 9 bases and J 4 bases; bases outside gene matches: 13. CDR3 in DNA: TGTGCCAGATTAGGACAGGGACCGAGCTTCTATGGCTACACCTTC. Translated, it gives CARLGQGPSFYGYTF.

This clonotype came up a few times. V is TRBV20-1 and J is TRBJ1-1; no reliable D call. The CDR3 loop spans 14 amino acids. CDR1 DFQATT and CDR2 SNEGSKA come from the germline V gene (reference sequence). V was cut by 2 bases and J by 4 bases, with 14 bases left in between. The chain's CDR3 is CSARSRRRTTEAFF. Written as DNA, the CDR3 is TGCAGTGCTAGATCTCGACGTAGGACCACTGAAGCTTTCTTT.

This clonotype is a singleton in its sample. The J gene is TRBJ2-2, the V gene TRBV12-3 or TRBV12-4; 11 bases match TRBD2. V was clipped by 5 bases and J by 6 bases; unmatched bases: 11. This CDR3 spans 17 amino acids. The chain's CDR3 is CASSDLKLAGVSGELFF. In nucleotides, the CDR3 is TGTGCCAGCAGTGACCTGAAACTAGCGGGAGTTTCCGGGGAGCTGTTTTTT.

The DNA of the CDR3 is TGTGCCAGCTCGCCTCCGGGACTCCAAGAGACCCAGTACTTC. Amino acids: CASSPPGLQETQYF. The chain carries TRBV5-6 and TRBJ2-5; D may be TRBD2 (6 bases). Trimming cost V 7 bases and J 1 base, with 14 bases left between them. The CDR3 loop spans 14 amino acids. Germline CDR1 is SGHDT and CDR2 is YYEEEE.

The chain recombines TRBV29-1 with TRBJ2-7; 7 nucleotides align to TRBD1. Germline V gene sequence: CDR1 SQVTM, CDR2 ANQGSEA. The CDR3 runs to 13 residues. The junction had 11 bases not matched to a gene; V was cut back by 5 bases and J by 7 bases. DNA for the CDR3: TGCAGCGTTCAGGCCGGGACAGTCCAAGAGCAGTACTTC. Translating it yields CSVQAGTVQEQYF.

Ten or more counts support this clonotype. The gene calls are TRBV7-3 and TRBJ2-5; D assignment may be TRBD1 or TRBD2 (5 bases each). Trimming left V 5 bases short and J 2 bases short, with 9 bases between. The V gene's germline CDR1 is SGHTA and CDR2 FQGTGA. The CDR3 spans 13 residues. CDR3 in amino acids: CASSPGRQETQYF. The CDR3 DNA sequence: TGTGCCAGCAGCCCAGGGAGACAAGAGACCCAGTACTTC.

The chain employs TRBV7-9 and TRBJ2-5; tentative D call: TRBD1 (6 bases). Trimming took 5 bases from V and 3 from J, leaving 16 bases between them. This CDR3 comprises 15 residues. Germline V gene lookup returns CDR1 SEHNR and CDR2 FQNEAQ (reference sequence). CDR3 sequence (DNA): TGTGCCAGCAGCCCGCTACCACAGGGTGAAGAGACCCAGTACTTC. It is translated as CASSPLPQGEETQYF.

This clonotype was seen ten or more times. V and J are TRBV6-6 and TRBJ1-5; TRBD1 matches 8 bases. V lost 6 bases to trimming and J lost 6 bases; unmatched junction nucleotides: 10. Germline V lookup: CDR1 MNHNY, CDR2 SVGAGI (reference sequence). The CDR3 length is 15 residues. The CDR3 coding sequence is TGTGCCAGCAGCCCCGGACAGGGTAGTGGTCAGCCCCAGCATTTT. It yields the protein CASSPGQGSGQPQHF.

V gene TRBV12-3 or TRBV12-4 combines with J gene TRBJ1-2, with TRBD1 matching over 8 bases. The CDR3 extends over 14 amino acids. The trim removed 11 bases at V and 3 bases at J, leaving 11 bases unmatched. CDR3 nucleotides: TGTGCCGACAGTCCCGACAGGGGTGACTATGGCTACACCTTC. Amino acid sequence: CADSPDRGDYGYTF.